Listed below are T cell receptor beta chains from one sample, sequenced in a study of T-cell reconstitution after alpha-beta-depleted transplantation in children. TCRdb ran MiXCR on the PCR reads and lists one entry per CDR3 protein. The sample lists about 980,000 distinct CDR3 sequences, about 26% occurring once. The sample in question was PBMCs, mostly from graft donor cells, obtained 360 days after TCRalphabeta/CD19-depleted stem cell transplant. These receptors were obtained from a boy younger than two who had a stem cell transplant for SCID, so the T cells may come from the graft donor. CDR3s include the opening cysteine and the closing phenylalanine or tryptophan. The D gene is left open where the match is weak. The size of a clone is reported for some rows only, either as once, few or many, or as a class for expanded clones.

j_call: TRBJ2-1
v_call: TRBV15
d_call: TRBD2
clone_size: -
cdr3_length: 17
cdr3_aa: CATSGYIGGSSYNEQFF
cdr3_nt: TGTGCCACCAGCGGATACATCGGGGGGAGCTCCTACAATGAGCAGTTCTTC

j_call: TRBJ1-2
v_call: TRBV4-1
d_call: -
clone_size: few
cdr3_length: 14
cdr3_aa: CASSHPTELWGYTF
cdr3_nt: TGCGCCAGCAGCCACCCGACAGAGCTGTGGGGCTACACCTTC

j_call: TRBJ1-2
v_call: TRBV27
d_call: TRBD1
clone_size: -
cdr3_length: 15
cdr3_aa: CASSPRQGGLYGYTF
cdr3_nt: TGTGCCAGCAGTCCAAGACAGGGGGGGCTCTATGGCTACACCTTC

j_call: TRBJ2-7
v_call: TRBV6-1
d_call: -
clone_size: -
cdr3_length: 14
cdr3_aa: CASSKGTLSYEQYF
cdr3_nt: TGTGCCAGCAGCAAGGGTACTCTATCCTACGAGCAGTACTTC

j_call: TRBJ2-2
v_call: TRBV20-1
d_call: -
clone_size: few
cdr3_length: 12
cdr3_aa: CSASREAGELFF
cdr3_nt: TGCAGTGCTAGTCGTGAGGCCGGGGAGCTGTTTTTT

j_call: TRBJ1-2
v_call: TRBV12-3/TRBV12-4
d_call: TRBD1
clone_size: -
cdr3_length: 12
cdr3_aa: CASNDRDYGYTF
cdr3_nt: TGTGCCAGCAATGACAGGGACTATGGCTACACCTTC

j_call: TRBJ2-4
v_call: TRBV2
d_call: -
clone_size: few
cdr3_length: 16
cdr3_aa: CASSAYPLDAKNIQYF
cdr3_nt: TGTGCCAGCAGTGCGTACCCGCTGGACGCCAAAAACATTCAGTACTTC

j_call: TRBJ2-1
v_call: TRBV20-1
d_call: -
clone_size: -
cdr3_length: 18
cdr3_aa: CSARDGFGGGLPYNEQFF
cdr3_nt: TGCAGTGCTAGAGATGGATTTGGCGGGGGCCTTCCTTACAATGAGCAGTTCTTC

j_call: TRBJ1-5
v_call: TRBV12-3/TRBV12-4
d_call: -
clone_size: -
cdr3_length: 13
cdr3_aa: CASNGPWGQPQHF
cdr3_nt: TGTGCCAGCAACGGACCCTGGGGGCAGCCCCAGCATTTT

j_call: TRBJ1-1
v_call: TRBV16
d_call: -
clone_size: -
cdr3_length: 16
cdr3_aa: CASSQYVGRGNTEAFF
cdr3_nt: TGTGCCAGCAGCCAATATGTTGGCAGAGGGAACACTGAAGCTTTCTTT

j_call: TRBJ1-2
v_call: TRBV7-9
d_call: -
clone_size: -
cdr3_length: 13
cdr3_aa: CASTAQGNYGYTF
cdr3_nt: TGTGCCAGCACCGCACAGGGCAACTATGGCTACACCTTC

j_call: TRBJ2-4
v_call: TRBV7-8
d_call: TRBD1
clone_size: -
cdr3_length: 17
cdr3_aa: CASSLRDSPLAKNIQYF
cdr3_nt: TGTGCCAGCAGCTTGAGGGACAGTCCCTTAGCCAAAAACATTCAGTACTTC

j_call: TRBJ2-2
v_call: TRBV15
d_call: -
clone_size: few
cdr3_length: 13
cdr3_aa: CATSRDMGGELFF
cdr3_nt: TGTGCCACCAGCAGAGATATGGGGGGGGAGCTGTTTTTT

j_call: TRBJ2-2
v_call: TRBV12-3/TRBV12-4
d_call: -
clone_size: few
cdr3_length: 15
cdr3_aa: CASIPWGGATGELFF
cdr3_nt: TGTGCCAGCATCCCATGGGGGGGGGCCACCGGGGAGCTGTTTTTT

j_call: TRBJ1-4
v_call: TRBV19
d_call: TRBD1
clone_size: -
cdr3_length: 14
cdr3_aa: CASTRDSFNEKLFF
cdr3_nt: TGTGCCAGTACCCGGGACAGCTTTAATGAAAAACTGTTTTTT

j_call: TRBJ2-1
v_call: TRBV7-7
d_call: TRBD2
clone_size: many
cdr3_length: 15
cdr3_aa: CASSLGAGGLNEQFF
cdr3_nt: TGTGCCAGCAGCTTAGGAGCGGGGGGCCTCAATGAGCAGTTCTTC

j_call: TRBJ1-5
v_call: TRBV28
d_call: TRBD1
clone_size: once
cdr3_length: 14
cdr3_aa: CASSFLGGSQPQHF
cdr3_nt: TGTGCCAGCAGTTTTTTAGGGGGCAGTCAGCCCCAGCATTTT

j_call: TRBJ1-5
v_call: TRBV7-9
d_call: TRBD1
clone_size: few
cdr3_length: 14
cdr3_aa: CASSDGTVNQPQHF
cdr3_nt: TGTGCCAGCAGCGACGGGACAGTTAATCAGCCCCAGCATTTT

j_call: TRBJ1-1
v_call: TRBV28
d_call: -
clone_size: -
cdr3_length: 15
cdr3_aa: CASSLEVQLNTEAFF
cdr3_nt: TGTGCCAGCAGTTTAGAGGTACAGCTGAACACTGAAGCTTTCTTT

j_call: TRBJ2-4
v_call: TRBV7-2
d_call: -
clone_size: few
cdr3_length: 15
cdr3_aa: CASSGGRGSRDIQYF
cdr3_nt: TGTGCCAGCAGCGGCGGAAGAGGGTCTAGAGACATTCAGTACTTC

j_call: TRBJ2-5
v_call: TRBV29-1
d_call: -
clone_size: -
cdr3_length: 13
cdr3_aa: CSVEVGHQAPQYF
cdr3_nt: TGCAGCGTTGAGGTCGGACACCAGGCCCCCCAGTACTTC

j_call: TRBJ2-3
v_call: TRBV2
d_call: -
clone_size: -
cdr3_length: 15
cdr3_aa: CASSGRSGVADTQYF
cdr3_nt: TGTGCCAGCAGCGGCCGTTCGGGGGTCGCAGATACGCAGTATTTT

j_call: TRBJ2-7
v_call: TRBV28
d_call: TRBD1
clone_size: -
cdr3_length: 15
cdr3_aa: CASKGAQGALSQQYF
cdr3_nt: TGTGCCAGCAAGGGGGCGCAGGGCGCTCTGTCACAGCAGTACTTC

j_call: TRBJ2-5
v_call: TRBV2
d_call: TRBD2
clone_size: few
cdr3_length: 14
cdr3_aa: CASRGLGGQETQYF
cdr3_nt: TGTGCCAGCAGGGGACTAGGGGGCCAAGAGACCCAGTACTTC

j_call: TRBJ2-1
v_call: TRBV12-3/TRBV12-4
d_call: TRBD1
clone_size: few
cdr3_length: 17
cdr3_aa: CASSILGTGSRLGEQFF
cdr3_nt: TGTGCCAGCAGTATACTCGGGACAGGCTCGAGGTTGGGTGAGCAGTTCTTC

j_call: TRBJ2-5
v_call: TRBV4-2
d_call: -
clone_size: few
cdr3_length: 14
cdr3_aa: CASSPLRGIETQYF
cdr3_nt: TGTGCCAGCAGCCCACTGAGGGGTATAGAGACCCAGTACTTC

j_call: TRBJ2-3
v_call: TRBV20-1
d_call: -
clone_size: -
cdr3_length: 14
cdr3_aa: CSAPSVRSTDTQYF
cdr3_nt: TGCAGTGCCCCCTCAGTACGCAGCACAGATACGCAGTATTTT

j_call: TRBJ1-2
v_call: TRBV28
d_call: -
clone_size: -
cdr3_length: 12
cdr3_aa: CASSFAGIGYTF
cdr3_nt: TGTGCCAGCAGTTTCGCAGGGATTGGCTACACCTTC

j_call: TRBJ2-7
v_call: TRBV5-1
d_call: -
clone_size: -
cdr3_length: 14
cdr3_aa: CASSGGGSPYEQYF
cdr3_nt: TGCGCCAGCTCCGGTGGGGGATCTCCCTACGAGCAGTACTTC

j_call: TRBJ1-1
v_call: TRBV7-8
d_call: TRBD1
clone_size: -
cdr3_length: 16
cdr3_aa: CASSVGTGRSGTEAFF
cdr3_nt: TGTGCCAGCAGCGTCGGGACAGGGCGATCGGGAACTGAAGCTTTCTTT

j_call: TRBJ1-4
v_call: TRBV7-8
d_call: TRBD1
clone_size: many
cdr3_length: 15
cdr3_aa: CASSSWDRGHEKLFF
cdr3_nt: TGTGCCAGCAGCTCTTGGGACAGGGGGCATGAAAAACTGTTTTTT

j_call: TRBJ2-1
v_call: TRBV6-5
d_call: -
clone_size: many
cdr3_length: 11
cdr3_aa: CASSRGAEQFF
cdr3_nt: TGTGCCAGCTCCAGGGGTGCTGAGCAGTTCTTC

j_call: TRBJ2-7
v_call: TRBV29-1
d_call: -
clone_size: few
cdr3_length: 10
cdr3_aa: CSGGTSKQYF
cdr3_nt: TGCAGCGGCGGGACTTCAAAGCAGTACTTC

j_call: TRBJ2-2
v_call: TRBV6-1
d_call: TRBD2
clone_size: once
cdr3_length: 15
cdr3_aa: CASSTLAGGTGELFF
cdr3_nt: TGTGCCAGCAGTACCCTAGCGGGGGGGACCGGGGAGCTGTTTTTT

j_call: TRBJ2-3
v_call: TRBV20-1
d_call: TRBD2
clone_size: -
cdr3_length: 14
cdr3_aa: CSAMSGGAADTQYF
cdr3_nt: TGCAGTGCCATGAGCGGGGGGGCTGCAGATACGCAGTATTTT

j_call: TRBJ2-1
v_call: TRBV4-3
d_call: -
clone_size: few
cdr3_length: 11
cdr3_aa: CASSQVGVQFF
cdr3_nt: TGCGCCAGCAGCCAAGTGGGGGTGCAGTTCTTC

j_call: TRBJ1-2
v_call: TRBV13
d_call: TRBD1
clone_size: -
cdr3_length: 15
cdr3_aa: CASRETGNGGYGYTF
cdr3_nt: TGTGCCAGTCGCGAGACAGGGAACGGGGGCTATGGCTACACCTTC

j_call: TRBJ2-3
v_call: TRBV29-1
d_call: TRBD2
clone_size: -
cdr3_length: 17
cdr3_aa: CSVGRELAGGRTDTQNF
cdr3_nt: TGCAGCGTTGGAAGGGAGCTAGCGGGGGGACGCACAGATACGCAGAATTTT

j_call: TRBJ1-4
v_call: TRBV28
d_call: TRBD1
clone_size: few
cdr3_length: 15
cdr3_aa: CASSWRDRTNEKLFF
cdr3_nt: TGTGCCAGCAGTTGGAGGGACAGAACTAATGAAAAACTGTTTTTT

j_call: TRBJ2-1
v_call: TRBV6-5
d_call: -
clone_size: few
cdr3_length: 15
cdr3_aa: CASSYSVVDLGEQFF
cdr3_nt: TGTGCCAGCAGTTACTCCGTTGTAGATCTTGGTGAGCAGTTCTTC

j_call: TRBJ1-5
v_call: TRBV12-3/TRBV12-4
d_call: TRBD1
clone_size: few
cdr3_length: 15
cdr3_aa: CASREQGASNQPQHF
cdr3_nt: TGTGCCAGCAGAGAACAGGGGGCAAGCAATCAGCCCCAGCATTTT